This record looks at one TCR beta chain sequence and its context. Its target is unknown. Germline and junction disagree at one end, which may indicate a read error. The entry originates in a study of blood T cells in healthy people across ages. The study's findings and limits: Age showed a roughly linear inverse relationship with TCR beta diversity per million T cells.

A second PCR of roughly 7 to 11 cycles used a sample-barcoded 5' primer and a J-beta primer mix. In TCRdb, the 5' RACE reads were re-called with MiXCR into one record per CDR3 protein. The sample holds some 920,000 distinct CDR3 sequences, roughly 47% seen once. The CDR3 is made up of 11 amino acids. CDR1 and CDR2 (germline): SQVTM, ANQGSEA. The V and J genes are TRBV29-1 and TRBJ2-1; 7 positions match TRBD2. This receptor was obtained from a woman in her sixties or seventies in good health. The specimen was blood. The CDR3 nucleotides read TGCAACGTTGCATCGGGAGGTGAGCAGTTCTTC. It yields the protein CNVASGGEQFF.